The rows below give T cell receptor beta chains drawn from one sample of a study of cytomegalovirus exposure and HLA in healthy donors. Measured with immunoSEQ multiplex PCR; TCRdb has only the in-frame clones, and not every one. The sample holds around 400,000 clones; approximately 90% are singletons and the top ten take roughly 0.8%. Source material: PBMCs. These TCRs come from a woman between 18 and 30 years old in good health and CMV-seronegative. The CDR3 runs from the conserved cysteine through the conserved F or W. A D gene is named only where the DNA matches it firmly. Size is omitted from some rows. Given values are once, few, many or a class for expanded clones.

-	-	TRBJ2-2	TRBV30	CAWSLGVGELFF	TGTGCCTGGAGTTTAGGAGTCGGGGAGCTGTTTTTT
TRBD1	-	TRBJ2-7	TRBV15	CATSSKTGNYEQYF	TGTGCCACCAGCTCCAAGACAGGGAACTACGAGCAGTACTTC
TRBD1	-	TRBJ2-7	TRBV28	CASSLPPGQISYEQYF	TGTGCCAGCAGCCTACCCCCGGGACAGATCTCCTACGAGCAGTACTTC
TRBD2	-	TRBJ2-3	TRBV9	CASSVGSSGRHTQYF	TGTGCCAGCAGCGTAGGGTCTAGCGGGAGACATACGCAGTATTTT
-	-	TRBJ2-5	TRBV9	CASSEREKTQYF	TGTGCCAGCAGCGAGAGGGAGAAGACCCAGTACTTC
-	-	TRBJ2-1	TRBV9	CASGYGVLSSYNEQFF	TGTGCCAGCGGATACGGGGTTCTGAGCTCCTACAATGAGCAGTTCTTC
-	-	TRBJ1-2	TRBV6-1	CASSEGWTAPYGYTF	TGTGCCAGCAGTGAAGGTTGGACAGCACCCTATGGCTACACCTTC
TRBD1	-	TRBJ2-5	TRBV5-4	CASTKTGTAETQYF	TGTGCCAGCACCAAGACAGGGACGGCGGAGACCCAGTACTTC
TRBD1	-	TRBJ1-4	TRBV15	CATSKGARHEKLFF	TGTGCCACCAGCAAGGGGGCGAGGCATGAAAAACTGTTTTTT
-	-	TRBJ1-5	TRBV18	CASSQTDSYSNQPQHF	TGTGCCAGCTCACAAACGGACAGCTATAGCAATCAGCCCCAGCATTTT
-	once	TRBJ2-5	TRBV5-4	CASSANTPGETQYF	TGTGCCAGCAGCGCGAACACCCCCGGGGAGACCCAGTACTTC
-	-	TRBJ2-1	TRBV30	CAWNLRNQANEQFF	TGTGCCTGGAATCTGCGGAACCAAGCAAATGAGCAGTTCTTC
-	-	TRBJ2-2	TRBV14	CASSQPGAGELFF	TGTGCCAGCAGCCAACCAGGGGCCGGGGAGCTGTTTTTT
-	-	TRBJ2-3	TRBV5-1	CASSLLLTDTQYF	TGCGCCAGCAGCTTGCTCCTCACAGATACGCAGTATTTT
TRBD1	-	TRBJ1-2	TRBV7-2	CASSPDRDGYTF	TGTGCCAGCAGCCCGGACAGGGACGGCTACACCTTC
-	-	TRBJ2-5	TRBV6-4	CARPLAGETQYF	TGTGCCAGGCCACTGGCGGGGGAGACCCAGTACTTC
-	few	TRBJ1-2	TRBV2	CASSGRDGYTF	TGTGCCAGCAGTGGGCGGGATGGCTACACCTTC
TRBD2	once	TRBJ2-2	TRBV2	CASRAGLAGGPPGELFF	TGTGCCAGCAGGGCGGGACTAGCGGGGGGGCCCCCCGGGGAGCTGTTTTTT
-	-	TRBJ2-3	TRBV6-5	CAIPGARATDTQYF	TGTGCCATCCCAGGCGCGCGGGCGACAGATACGCAGTATTTT
TRBD1	-	TRBJ2-1	TRBV5-1	CASSLGGQGAPEQFF	TGCGCCAGCAGCTTGGGAGGACAGGGGGCGCCTGAGCAGTTCTTC
TRBD1	few	TRBJ1-2	TRBV27	CASRVGQGVKNGYTF	TGTGCCTCCCGCGTCGGGCAGGGGGTAAAGAATGGCTACACCTTC
TRBD1	-	TRBJ1-2	TRBV15	CATRSLQTGTANYGYTF	TGTGCCACCAGAAGCCTTCAAACCGGGACAGCGAACTATGGCTACACCTTC
-	-	TRBJ2-2	TRBV30	CAWTHVATGELFF	TGTGCCTGGACTCACGTGGCCACCGGGGAGCTGTTTTTT
TRBD2	-	TRBJ2-5	TRBV11-2	CASAIGFRLAGNQETQYF	TGTGCCAGCGCGATCGGTTTTAGACTAGCGGGAAACCAAGAGACCCAGTACTTC
-	-	TRBJ2-5	TRBV5-1	CASSLRGAETATQETQYF	TGCGCCAGCAGCTTGAGAGGCGCGGAGACCGCGACCCAAGAGACCCAGTACTTC
TRBD2	-	TRBJ2-7	TRBV7-8	CASRGSGAAPYEQYF	TGTGCCAGCAGGGGTAGCGGGGCCGCTCCCTACGAGCAGTACTTC
-	once	TRBJ1-2	TRBV27	CASSLAANYGYTF	TGTGCCAGCAGTTTAGCAGCGAACTATGGCTACACCTTC
-	-	TRBJ1-1	TRBV2	CASSEGLGMNTEAFF	TGTGCCAGCAGTGAAGGTCTCGGGATGAACACTGAAGCTTTCTTT
TRBD2	-	TRBJ2-3	TRBV5-5	CASSPSGSTDTQYF	TGTGCCAGCAGCCCTAGCGGGAGCACAGATACGCAGTATTTT
TRBD2	-	TRBJ2-5	TRBV5-4	CASSSGGAGETQYF	TGTGCCAGCAGCTCCGGGGGGGCCGGTGAGACCCAGTACTTC
TRBD2	-	TRBJ2-1	TRBV9	CASSVVAGGTNEQFF	TGTGCCAGCAGCGTAGTAGCGGGAGGTACCAATGAGCAGTTCTTC
TRBD2	-	TRBJ2-3	TRBV5-4	CASSSSIRGEDTQYF	TGTGCCAGCAGCTCCTCAATCCGGGGGGAGGATACGCAGTATTTT
TRBD2	-	TRBJ2-5	TRBV5-4	CASSRLTSGGALETQYF	TGTGCCAGCAGCCGACTAACTAGCGGGGGGGCTTTGGAGACCCAGTACTTC
-	-	TRBJ2-7	TRBV27	CASSLPGSYEQYF	TGTGCCAGCAGTTTGCCAGGGTCCTACGAGCAGTACTTC
-	-	TRBJ1-5	TRBV5-8	CASSNWGQQPQHF	TGTGCCAGCAGCAACTGGGGGCAACAGCCCCAGCATTTT
-	-	TRBJ2-1	TRBV4-1	CASSPSTSYNEQFF	TGCGCCAGCAGCCCCTCGACTTCGTACAATGAGCAGTTCTTC
TRBD1	-	TRBJ2-3	TRBV20-1	CSAPRDRQYF	TGCAGTGCTCCCCGGGACAGGCAGTATTTT
-	-	TRBJ2-7	TRBV4-1	CASSQDRAAAGDEQYF	TGCGCCAGCAGCCAAGATAGGGCCGCCGCCGGGGACGAGCAGTACTTC
TRBD1	-	TRBJ1-6	TRBV13	CASSSGGTGTSPLHF	TGTGCCAGCAGCTCCGGAGGGACAGGGACTTCACCCCTCCACTTT
-	-	TRBJ2-7	TRBV14	CASSRTGSHEQYF	TGTGCCAGCAGTCGTACAGGGTCCCACGAGCAGTACTTC
-	-	TRBJ1-1	TRBV2	CASSEIGVAEAFF	TGTGCCAGCAGTGAAATCGGGGTCGCTGAAGCTTTCTTT
-	-	TRBJ1-4	TRBV5-1	CASSLGASNEKLFF	TGCGCCAGCAGCTTGGGGGCCTCTAATGAAAAACTGTTTTTT
TRBD1	-	TRBJ1-5	TRBV5-6	CASSRTGSNQPQHF	TGTGCCAGCAGCCGGACAGGGTCTAACCAGCCCCAGCATTTT
-	-	TRBJ2-1	TRBV11-2	CASSLSGGYEQFF	TGTGCCAGCAGCTTATCAGGAGGCTATGAGCAGTTCTTC
-	-	TRBJ2-5	TRBV6-5	CASSTNLATQETQYF	TGTGCCAGCAGCACCAATCTAGCGACCCAAGAGACCCAGTACTTC
TRBD1	-	TRBJ1-6	TRBV5-1	CASSLTTGSESPLHF	TGCGCCAGCAGCTTAACGACAGGGAGTGAGTCACCCCTCCACTTT
TRBD2	once	TRBJ2-3	TRBV7-9	CASSSPWVAGVGDTQYF	TGTGCCAGCAGCTCCCCGTGGGTAGCGGGGGTAGGGGATACGCAGTATTTT
TRBD2	-	TRBJ2-7	TRBV5-1	CASSLGTSGYEQYF	TGCGCCAGCAGCTTAGGGACTAGCGGATACGAGCAGTACTTC
-	-	TRBJ1-3	TRBV11-2	CASSTGGGNTIYF	TGTGCCAGCAGTACGGGGGGAGGAAACACCATATATTTT
-	-	TRBJ2-7	TRBV30	CAWGKAGGSYEQYF	TGTGCCTGGGGCAAGGCGGGTGGATCCTACGAGCAGTACTTC
-	-	TRBJ2-7	TRBV15	CATSREATHYEQYF	TGTGCCACCAGCAGAGAAGCGACCCACTACGAGCAGTACTTC